One T cell receptor beta chain is described in this entry. Its antigen remains unidentified. Here immunoSEQ multiplex PCR was the method, and the copy in TCRdb shows in-frame clones only, minus some. This sample yields some 46,000 clones, of which over 80% are seen a single time; 4.5% to 7.5% belongs to the top ten. The source of the sample is a study of graft-versus-host responses after intestinal transplantation. Overall study context: Multivisceral, liver-intestinal, or isolated intestinal grafts went to recipients. Each recipient received anti-thymocyte globulin induction, then tacrolimus and steroids for 2 to 4 years.

Points from the study as a whole: After transplant, early declines in HvG clones were associated with peak levels of circulating GvH clones. GvH clonotypes were identified within recipient marrow, with a subset emerging first in ileum or blood.

Germline V CDR1 and CDR2: SNHLY, FYNNEI. V dropped 5 bases and J dropped 2 bases, with 8 bases sitting between them. The CDR3 is 13 residues long. The chain couples TRBV2 to TRBJ2-3, with unresolved D. Material: PBMCs, obtained roughly 760 days after a first intestinal transplant, on the day of a second. The TCR sequence derives from a human patient who received an intestinal transplant, so some T cells may come from the graft donor. CDR3 region: CASSWWLTDTQYF. For the CDR3, the DNA is TGTGCCAGCAGTTGGTGGCTCACAGATACGCAGTATTTT.